The following is a T cell receptor (beta chain) sequence with its context. TCRdb keeps only in-frame clones here, not all; method: immunoSEQ multiplex PCR. Here the sample spans 140,000 or so clones, 70% to 90% being singletons. This entry belongs to a study of T cell responses to AZD1222 COVID-19 vaccine. The sequence came from an adult in good health. The sample in question was peripheral blood, obtained on day 0 of AZD1222 vaccination.

The CDR3 DNA follows: TGTGCCAGCAGTCCCGGGGGTCCCTCCTACAATGAGCAGTTCTTC. Protein product: CASSPGGPSYNEQFF. This chain connects TRBV7-2 to TRBJ2-1, with D possibly matching TRBD2 (6 bases). The CDR3 has 15 residues. Germline-derived CDR1 and CDR2 are SGHTA and FQGNSA. V was clipped by 6 bases and J by 0 bases, with 12 bases between them.